This TCR beta chain was identified during a study of blood T cell repertoires in COVID-19. Assay used: immunoSEQ multiplex PCR; TCRdb lists only in-frame clones, some missing. The table has about 300,000 clones, around 83% seen once; the top ten hold roughly 1.2%. This CDR3 has 17 amino acids. V was cut by 4 bases and J by 3 bases, with 18 bases left in between. The germline gives CDR1 MNHEY, CDR2 SMNVEV (reference sequence). This rearrangement joins TRBV27 to TRBJ1-4; D remains unclear. Sequences were obtained from peripheral blood. This sequence was found in a woman in her forties or fifties with acute or convalescent COVID-19. The CDR3 nucleotides are TGTGCCAGCAGTTCCCGACATGAGAGGGCGGCTAATGAAAAACTGTTTTTT. It codes for CASSSRHERAANEKLFF.